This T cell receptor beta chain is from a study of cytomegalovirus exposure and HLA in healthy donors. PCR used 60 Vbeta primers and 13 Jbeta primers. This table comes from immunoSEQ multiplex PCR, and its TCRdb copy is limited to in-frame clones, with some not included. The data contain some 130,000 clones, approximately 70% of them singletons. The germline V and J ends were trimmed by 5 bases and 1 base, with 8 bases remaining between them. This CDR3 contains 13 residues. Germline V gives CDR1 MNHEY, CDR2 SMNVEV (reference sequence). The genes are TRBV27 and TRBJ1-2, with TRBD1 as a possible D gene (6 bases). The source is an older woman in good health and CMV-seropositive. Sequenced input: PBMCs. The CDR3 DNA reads TGTGCCAGCAGTAGGGGGAGTAACTATGGCTACACCTTC. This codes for CASSRGSNYGYTF.